This T cell receptor (beta chain) was observed in a study of OX40 agonist ivuxolimab in advanced cancers. Study-wide results and limits: There were also nonresponders showing low normalized T-cell clonal expansion.

Here immunoSEQ multiplex PCR was the method, and the copy in TCRdb shows in-frame clones only, minus some. The table has roughly 75,000 clones, roughly nine tenths seen once. This clone has only a few counts. Antigen unknown. The germline gives CDR1 SGHTA, CDR2 FQGNSA. The length of the CDR3 is 14 residues. The V segment lost 5 bases and the J segment 6 bases; nucleotides outside the gene matches: 7. This receptor was obtained from an adult with an advanced solid tumor such as melanoma, head and neck, liver or kidney cancer. The gene calls are TRBV7-2 and TRBJ2-7; the match to TRBD2 covers 10 bases. This specimen consisted of CD4+ or CD8+ T cells sorted from blood, obtained in a trial of the OX40 agonist ivuxolimab. The CDR3 loop is CASSLQAGGPEQYF. DNA of the CDR3: TGTGCCAGCAGCCTACAAGCGGGAGGGCCCGAGCAGTACTTC.